The present T cell receptor beta chain was sequenced within a study of T cells in Graves' hyperthyroidism and ophthalmopathy. It was RNA transcripts that yielded the amplified TCR beta CDR3 regions. HTBI primers were employed in a first-round RT-PCR of the TCR CDR3. In TCRdb, the multiplex PCR reads were re-called with MiXCR into one record per CDR3 protein. Of 300,000 to 350,000 distinct CDR3 sequences in the sample, around a sixth were seen once. The CDR3 has 16 amino acids. V shed 7 bases, J shed 3 bases, and the junction held 8 bases outside the gene matches. From germline, CDR1 is LNHDA and CDR2 SQIVND (reference sequence).

The chain carries TRBV19 and TRBJ2-2; 10 bases fit TRBD2. The sample comprised blood. The receptor was derived from a man aged 30 to 45 with Graves' hyperthyroidism. The CDR3 nucleotides read TGTGCCAGTAACAACCCGACTAGCGGGTACACCGGGGAGCTGTTTTTT. Protein product: CASNNPTSGYTGELFF.